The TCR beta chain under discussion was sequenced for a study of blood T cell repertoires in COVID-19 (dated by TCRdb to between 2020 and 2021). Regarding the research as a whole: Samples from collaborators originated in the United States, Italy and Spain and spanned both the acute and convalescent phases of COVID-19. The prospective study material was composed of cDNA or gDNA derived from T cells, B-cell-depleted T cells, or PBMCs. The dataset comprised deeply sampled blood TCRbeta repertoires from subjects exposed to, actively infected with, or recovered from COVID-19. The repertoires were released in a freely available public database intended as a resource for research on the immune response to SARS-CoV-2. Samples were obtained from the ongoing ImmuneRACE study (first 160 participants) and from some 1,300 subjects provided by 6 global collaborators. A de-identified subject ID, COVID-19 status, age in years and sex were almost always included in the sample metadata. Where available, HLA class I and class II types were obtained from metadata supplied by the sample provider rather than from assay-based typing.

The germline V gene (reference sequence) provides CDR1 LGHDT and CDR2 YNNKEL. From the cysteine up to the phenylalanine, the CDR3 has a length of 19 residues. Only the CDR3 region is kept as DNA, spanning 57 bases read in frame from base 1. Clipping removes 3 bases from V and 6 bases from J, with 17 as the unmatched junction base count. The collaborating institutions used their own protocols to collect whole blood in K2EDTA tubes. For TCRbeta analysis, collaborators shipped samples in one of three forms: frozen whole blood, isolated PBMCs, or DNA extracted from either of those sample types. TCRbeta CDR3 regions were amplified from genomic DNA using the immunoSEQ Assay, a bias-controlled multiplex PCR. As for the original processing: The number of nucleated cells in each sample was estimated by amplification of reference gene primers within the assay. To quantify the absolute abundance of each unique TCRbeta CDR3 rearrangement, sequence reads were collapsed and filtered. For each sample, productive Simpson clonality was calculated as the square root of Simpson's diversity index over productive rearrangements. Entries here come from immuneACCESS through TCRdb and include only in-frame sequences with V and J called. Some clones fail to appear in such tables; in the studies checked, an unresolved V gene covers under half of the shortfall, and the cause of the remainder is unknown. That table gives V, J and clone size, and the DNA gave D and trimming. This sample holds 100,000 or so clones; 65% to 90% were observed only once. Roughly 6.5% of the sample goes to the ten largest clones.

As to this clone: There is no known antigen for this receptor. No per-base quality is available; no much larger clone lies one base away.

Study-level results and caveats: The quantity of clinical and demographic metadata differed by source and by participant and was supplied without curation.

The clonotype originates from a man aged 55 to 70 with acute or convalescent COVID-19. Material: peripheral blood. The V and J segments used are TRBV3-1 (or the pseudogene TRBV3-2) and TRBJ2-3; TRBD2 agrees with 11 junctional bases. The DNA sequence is TGTGCCAGCAGCCATTCACTAGCGGGAGAGCGGGGGCCTTGGGATACGCAGTATTTT. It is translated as CASSHSLAGERGPWDTQYF.